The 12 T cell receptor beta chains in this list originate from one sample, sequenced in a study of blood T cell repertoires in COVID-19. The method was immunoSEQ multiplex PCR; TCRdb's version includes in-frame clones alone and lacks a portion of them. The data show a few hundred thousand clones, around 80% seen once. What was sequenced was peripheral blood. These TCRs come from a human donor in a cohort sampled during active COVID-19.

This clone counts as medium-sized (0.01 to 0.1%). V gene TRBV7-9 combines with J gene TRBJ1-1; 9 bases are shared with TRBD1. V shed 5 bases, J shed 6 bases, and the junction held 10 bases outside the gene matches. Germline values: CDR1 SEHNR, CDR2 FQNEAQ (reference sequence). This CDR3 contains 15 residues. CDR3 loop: CASSTRDRVFPEAFF. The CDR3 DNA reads TGTGCCAGCAGCACCCGGGACAGGGTATTCCCTGAAGCTTTCTTT.

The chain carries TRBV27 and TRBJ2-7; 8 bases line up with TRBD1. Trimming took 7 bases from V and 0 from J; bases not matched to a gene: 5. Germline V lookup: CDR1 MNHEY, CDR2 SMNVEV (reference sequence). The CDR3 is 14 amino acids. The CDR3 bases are TGTGCCAGCACTCGGACAGGGTTCTCCTACGAGCAGTACTTC. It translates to CASTRTGFSYEQYF.

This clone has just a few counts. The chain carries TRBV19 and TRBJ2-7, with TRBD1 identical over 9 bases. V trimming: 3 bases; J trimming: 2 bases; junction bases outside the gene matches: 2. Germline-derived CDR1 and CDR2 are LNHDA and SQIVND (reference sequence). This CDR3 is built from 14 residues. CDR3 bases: TGTGCCAGTAGTATGGGACAGGGACCCTACGAGCAGTACTTC. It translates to CASSMGQGPYEQYF.

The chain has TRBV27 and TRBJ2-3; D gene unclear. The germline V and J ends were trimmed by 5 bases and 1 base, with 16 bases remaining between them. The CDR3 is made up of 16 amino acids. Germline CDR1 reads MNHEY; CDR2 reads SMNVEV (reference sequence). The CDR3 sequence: CASSPRRYPGTDTQYF. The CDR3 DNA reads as TGTGCCAGCAGTCCCCGGAGATACCCAGGCACAGATACGCAGTATTTT.

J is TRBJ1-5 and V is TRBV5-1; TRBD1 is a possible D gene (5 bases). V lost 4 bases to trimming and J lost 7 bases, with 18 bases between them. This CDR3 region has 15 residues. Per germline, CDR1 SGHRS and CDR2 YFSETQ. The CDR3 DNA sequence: TGCGCCAGCAGCCCGCAGGGAGGTCTAGGGCAGCCCCAGCATTTT. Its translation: CASSPQGGLGQPQHF.

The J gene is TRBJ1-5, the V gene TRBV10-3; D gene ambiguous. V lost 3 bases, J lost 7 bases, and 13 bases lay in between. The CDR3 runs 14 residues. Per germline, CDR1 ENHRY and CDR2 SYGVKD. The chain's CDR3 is CAISDEPVVQPQHF. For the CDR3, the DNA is TGTGCCATCAGTGATGAGCCTGTAGTACAGCCCCAGCATTTT.

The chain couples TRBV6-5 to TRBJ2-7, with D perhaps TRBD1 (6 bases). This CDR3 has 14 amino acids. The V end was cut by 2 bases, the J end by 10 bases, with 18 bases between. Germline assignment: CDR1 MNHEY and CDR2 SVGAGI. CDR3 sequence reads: CASSYHNRDMDQYF. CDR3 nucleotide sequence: TGTGCCAGCAGTTACCATAACAGGGACATGGATCAGTACTTC.

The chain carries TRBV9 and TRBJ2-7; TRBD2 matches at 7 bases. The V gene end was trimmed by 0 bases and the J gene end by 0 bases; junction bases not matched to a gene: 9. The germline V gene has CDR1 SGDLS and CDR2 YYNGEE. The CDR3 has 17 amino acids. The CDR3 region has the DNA TGTGCCAGCAGCGTAGGGCCCGGAGCGGGACTCTCCTACGAGCAGTACTTC. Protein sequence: CASSVGPGAGLSYEQYF.

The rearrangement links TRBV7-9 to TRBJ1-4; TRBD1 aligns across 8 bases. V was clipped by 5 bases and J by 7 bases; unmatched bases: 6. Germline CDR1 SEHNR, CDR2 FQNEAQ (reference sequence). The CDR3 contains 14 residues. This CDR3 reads CASSPRTGSEKLFF. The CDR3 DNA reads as TGTGCCAGCAGCCCACGGACAGGGAGTGAAAAACTGTTTTTT.

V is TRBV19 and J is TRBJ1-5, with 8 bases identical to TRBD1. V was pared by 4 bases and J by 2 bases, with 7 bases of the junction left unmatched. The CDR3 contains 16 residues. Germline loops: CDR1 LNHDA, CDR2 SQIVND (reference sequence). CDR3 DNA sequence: TGTGCCAGTAGTAGCTCGACAGGGGAGGGCAATCAGCCCCAGCATTTT. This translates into CASSSSTGEGNQPQHF.

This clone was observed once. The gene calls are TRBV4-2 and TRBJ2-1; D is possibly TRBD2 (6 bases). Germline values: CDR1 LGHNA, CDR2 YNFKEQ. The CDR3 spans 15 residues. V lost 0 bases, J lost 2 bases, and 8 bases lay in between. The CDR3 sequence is CASSQERLAYNEQFF. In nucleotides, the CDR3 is TGTGCCAGCAGCCAAGAGAGACTAGCCTACAATGAGCAGTTCTTC.

The CDR3 sequence: CASTRLGQGADTQYF. The DNA of the CDR3 is TGTGCCAGCACCCGCCTGGGACAGGGGGCAGATACGCAGTATTTT. This rearrangement joins TRBV28 to TRBJ2-3; 11 positions agree with TRBD1. Germline-derived CDR1 and CDR2 are MDHEN and SYDVKM. The V and J ends lost 7 bases and 4 bases, in that order; junction bases with no gene match: 7. The CDR3 consists of 15 residues.